A single sample gave rise to the 29 T cell receptor beta chains below, sequenced in a study of T cells in localized non-small cell lung cancer. The protocol was immunoSEQ multiplex PCR, while the TCRdb copy is restricted to in-frame clones and leaves out a portion. The sample yields around 9,000 clones, around 41% seen once. Sequences were derived from lymph node tissue, sampled before any cancer treatment. These receptors were collected from a woman aged 35 to 70 with stage I lung adenocarcinoma.

The chain links TRBV19 to TRBJ2-6, with 12 bases aligning to TRBD1. CDR1 and CDR2 from the germline V gene are LNHDA and SQIVND (reference sequence). The CDR3 runs 17 residues. V lost 6 bases, J lost 2 bases, and 5 bases stayed unmatched. The CDR3 nucleotides read TGTGCCAGTAGCGGGACAGGGGGCTTCCCTGGGGCCAACGTCCTGACTTTC. Translating it yields CASSGTGGFPGANVLTF.

The chain employs TRBV11-3 and TRBJ2-3, with unresolved D. Trimming stripped 3 bases from V and 0 bases from J, with 13 bases between. Per the germline V gene, CDR1 is SGHNT and CDR2 is YENEEA. This CDR3 has 16 residues. The CDR3 loop reads CASSLMRTASTDTQYF. The CDR3 coding sequence is TGTGCCAGCAGCTTGATGAGGACGGCTAGCACAGATACGCAGTATTTT.

The CDR3 is CASSQATGGNQPQHF. CDR3 nucleotide sequence: TGTGCCAGCTCACAAGCGACAGGGGGCAATCAGCCCCAGCATTTT. The chain recombines TRBV18 with TRBJ1-5; 8 nucleotides align to TRBD1. This CDR3 is 15 amino acids long. The V gene end was trimmed by 4 bases and the J gene end by 2 bases; junction bases not matched to a gene: 4. CDR1 is KGHSH, CDR2 LQKENI, per germline.

There are a few counts of this clone. The V call is TRBV18, the J call TRBJ1-6; TRBD1 matches at 9 bases. Germline CDR1 reads KGHSH; CDR2 reads LQKENI. The J segment lost 6 bases and the V segment lost 2 bases, leaving 5 bases of the junction unmatched. The length of the CDR3 is 16 residues. The CDR3 loop is CASSPLGQGINSPLHF. Here the CDR3 DNA reads TGTGCCAGCTCACCATTGGGACAGGGCATTAATTCACCCCTCCACTTT.

CDR3 bases: TGCGCCAGCAGCCAAGACTTCAGGGGCGGCTCACCCCTCCACTTT. This translates into CASSQDFRGGSPLHF. The chain carries TRBV4-1 and TRBJ1-6; perhaps TRBD1 as D (6 bases). Germline assignment: CDR1 MGHRA and CDR2 YSYEKL. The CDR3 sequence is 15 residues long. V was clipped by 0 bases and J by 10 bases, with 13 bases between them.

V and J are TRBV11-3 and TRBJ1-1, with a tentative D call TRBD1 (5 bases). From germline, CDR1 is SGHNT and CDR2 YENEEA. The CDR3 runs 15 residues. V was pared by 4 bases and J by 1 base, with 13 bases between. The CDR3 is CASSSRGTENTEAFF. CDR3 coding DNA: TGTGCCAGCAGCTCAAGGGGTACTGAGAACACTGAAGCTTTCTTT.

The chain uses TRBV11-3 and TRBJ2-7; 9 positions agree with TRBD1. V lost 5 bases to trimming and J lost 5 bases; unmatched junction nucleotides: 10. Germline V lookup: CDR1 SGHNT, CDR2 YENEEA. The CDR3 covers 15 residues. The CDR3 coding sequence is TGTGCCAGCAGCACACCGGGACAGGGTGACGACGAGCAGTACTTC. Residues: CASSTPGQGDDEQYF.

This clone has more than one count but fewer than ten. This chain uses TRBV6-8 with TRBJ1-2; tentative D call: TRBD1 (6 bases). V lost 5 bases to trimming and J lost 7 bases, with 14 bases between them. Germline assignment: CDR1 MNHGY and CDR2 SAAAGT. This CDR3 spans 13 amino acids. The CDR3 sequence is CASSQQGITGYTF. The CDR3 coding sequence is TGTGCCAGCAGTCAACAGGGAATTACTGGCTACACCTTC.

This chain links TRBV4-1 with TRBJ1-1, with D maybe TRBD1 (5 bases). The CDR3 totals 15 residues. Deletions cut 0 bases from V and 3 bases from J, with 11 bases between. Per germline, CDR1 MGHRA and CDR2 YSYEKL. CDR3 coding DNA: TGCGCCAGCAGCCAAGAGAGGGACGAGGACACTGAAGCTTTCTTT. This encodes CASSQERDEDTEAFF.

This clone showed up just a few times. This sequence joins TRBV9 and TRBJ1-5; maybe TRBD1 (6 bases). CDR1 SGDLS and CDR2 YYNGEE come from the germline V gene. The CDR3 contains 15 residues. Trimming took 5 bases from V and 4 from J, leaving 16 bases between them. The CDR3 DNA reads as TGTGCCAGCAGTTTCGTGGGGGCTGGGAATCAGCCCCAGCATTTT. Translated, it gives CASSFVGAGNQPQHF.

There are a few counts of this clone. Sequencing ends 1 residue short of the CDR3 end; the germline J gene provides the rest. The chain combines TRBV6-1 with TRBJ1-6; D is unclear. Germline lookup yields CDR1 MNHNS and CDR2 SASEGT. The CDR3 totals 17 residues. Deletions cut 1 base from V and 6 bases from J, with 16 bases between. Partial CDR3 DNA: TGTGCCAGCAGTGAAGGCATATCGGGCAGTTCTAATTCACCCCTCCAC. Protein: CASSEGISGSSNSPLH. The full CDR3 protein reads CASSEGISGSSNSPLHF.

This chain joins TRBV11-3 and TRBJ1-1; 10 nucleotides line up with TRBD1. The length of the CDR3 is 17 residues. Germline CDR1 reads SGHNT; CDR2 reads YENEEA. V trimming: 7 bases; J trimming: 3 bases; junction bases outside the gene matches: 14. The CDR3 DNA sequence: TGTGCCAGCACCGCCACCGGACAGGGGGGCTTCTACACTGAAGCTTTCTTT. Its translation is CASTATGQGGFYTEAFF. The full variable domain, in which reference TRBV11-3 and TRBJ1-1 provide the parts outside the CDR3, is EAGVVQSPRYKIIEKKQPVAFWCNPISGHNTLYWYLQNLGQGPELLIRYENEEAVDDSQLPKDRFSAERLKGVDSTLKIQPAELGDSAVYLCASTATGQGGFYTEAFFGQGTRLTVV.

In this sample, this clone turned up a few times. The chain carries TRBV9 and TRBJ2-2; perhaps TRBD1 as D (5 bases). CDR3 length: 18 amino acids. The germline CDR1 and CDR2 sequences are SGDLS and YYNGEE. Trimming shortened V by 0 bases and J by 3 bases, and 18 bases separated the two germline ends. The CDR3 coding sequence is TGTGCCAGCAGCGTAGTAGGAAGGCAGGGCATCCACACCGGGGAGCTGTTTTTT. It codes for CASSVVGRQGIHTGELFF.

CDR3 nucleotide sequence: TGCAGCGTTGACTATCAGGGGTCGCGAAAGGCTTTCTTT. It is translated as CSVDYQGSRKAFF. V is TRBV29-1 and J is TRBJ1-1; perhaps TRBD1 as D (6 bases). Germline lookup yields CDR1 SQVTM and CDR2 ANQGSEA. The CDR3 is 13 amino acids. Trimming took off 3 bases at V and 11 bases at J, with 19 bases between the two ends.

The rearrangement links TRBV30 to TRBJ1-3; D gene uncertain. V lost 3 bases and J lost 0, with 12 bases in between. The CDR3 covers 15 residues. Germline values: CDR1 GTSNPN, CDR2 SVGIG (reference sequence). The CDR3 reads CAWRLWSSSGNTIYF. The CDR3, as DNA: TGTGCCTGGAGGTTGTGGTCGAGCTCTGGAAACACCATATATTTT.

This clone is medium-sized. V and J are TRBV6-8 and TRBJ1-2; 7 bases line up with TRBD1. Trimming took 2 bases from V and 8 from J; bases not matched to a gene: 11. This CDR3 has 15 amino acids. CDR1 and CDR2 (germline): MNHGY, SAAAGT. For the CDR3, the DNA is TGTGCCAGCAGTTACCCTGGACAGGATGCTTGGGGCTACACCTTC. Its protein product is CASSYPGQDAWGYTF.

This clone appeared a few times. The rearrangement uses TRBV6-8 and TRBJ2-1; 7 nucleotides align to TRBD1. The junction had 10 bases not matched to a gene; V was cut back by 2 bases and J by 6 bases. The CDR3 has 16 amino acids. Germline loops: CDR1 MNHGY, CDR2 SAAAGT. The CDR3, as DNA: TGTGCCAGCAGTTACACTCGGCCAGGGGGTATCAATGAGCAGTTCTTC. Protein: CASSYTRPGGINEQFF.

The rearrangement links TRBV29-1 to TRBJ1-5; 7 nucleotides align to TRBD1. Germline trimming cut 6 bases from V and 4 bases from J; bases unmatched to any gene: 3. Per the germline V gene, CDR1 is SQVTM and CDR2 is ANQGSEA. The CDR3 totals 12 residues. In DNA form, the CDR3 reads TGCAGCGTAGGACAGGCTAATCAGCCCCAGCATTTT. It is translated as CSVGQANQPQHF. The entire variable domain, with the rest obtained from reference TRBV29-1 and TRBJ1-5, is as follows: SAVISQKPSRDICQRGTSLTIQCQVDSQVTMMFWYRQQPGQSLTLIATANQGSEATYESGFVIDKFPISRPNLTFSTLTVSNMSPEDSSIYLCSVGQANQPQHFGDGTRLSIL.

The rearrangement uses TRBV25-1 and TRBJ1-3, with a possible D match to TRBD1 (6 bases). Trimming stripped 3 bases from V and 12 bases from J, with 15 bases between. CDR3 size: 13 residues. The V gene's germline CDR1 is MGHDK and CDR2 SYGVNS. The CDR3 reads CASSDNREEGIYF. For the CDR3, the DNA is TGTGCCAGCAGTGACAACAGGGAGGAGGGCATATATTTT.

This clone was counted once. This chain joins TRBV29-1 and TRBJ2-1; tentatively, D is TRBD2 (6 bases). Trimming shortened V by 6 bases and J by 6 bases, and 24 bases separated the two germline ends. Per germline, CDR1 SQVTM and CDR2 ANQGSEA. The CDR3 has 16 residues. The CDR3, as DNA: TGCAGCGTACAAGCCCAATCCGGGGGTAGCACCAATGAGCAGTTCTTC. Its translation is CSVQAQSGGSTNEQFF.

V usage is TRBV18 and J usage is TRBJ2-7; 8 nucleotides match TRBD1. The CDR3 contains 13 residues. CDR1 KGHSH and CDR2 LQKENI come from the germline V gene. V shed 4 bases and J 6 bases; nucleotides not matched to a gene: 5. CDR3 residues: CASSQTDRAEQYF. Here the CDR3 DNA reads TGTGCCAGCTCACAAACGGACAGGGCCGAGCAGTACTTC.

The chain carries TRBV2 and TRBJ2-5, with 7 bases matching TRBD1. J was trimmed by 3 bases and V by 6 bases; bases with no gene match: 7. The CDR3 loop spans 14 amino acids. Germline-derived CDR1 and CDR2 are SNHLY and FYNNEI. The CDR3 region has the DNA TGTGCCAGCAGGGGCCTCACAGGGGAAGAGACCCAGTACTTC. As protein: CASRGLTGEETQYF.

This clone was observed a handful of times. The rearrangement links TRBV11-3 to TRBJ2-1, with TRBD2 matching 7 bases. This CDR3 is built from 15 residues. Germline loops: CDR1 SGHNT, CDR2 YENEEA. Trimming cost V 6 bases and J 1 base; bases outside gene matches: 6. CDR3 nucleotide sequence: TGTGCCAGCAGGCTCGTCGGGGGGTCCTACAATGAGCAGTTCTTC. It translates to CASRLVGGSYNEQFF.

The chain uses TRBV19 and TRBJ1-5, with D hard to call. Trimming shortened V by 1 base and J by 6 bases, and 13 bases separated the two germline ends. Germline CDR1 LNHDA, CDR2 SQIVND (reference sequence). The CDR3 spans 15 residues. Here the CDR3 reads CASSIGQRDRQPQHF. The CDR3 DNA reads TGTGCCAGTAGTATAGGGCAACGCGACCGTCAGCCCCAGCATTTT.

The chain recombines TRBV11-3 with TRBJ2-7; TRBD2 agrees at 8 bases. Looked up from germline, CDR1 is SGHNT and CDR2 is YENEEA. The CDR3 contains 14 residues. The V gene end was trimmed by 5 bases and the J gene end by 4 bases; junction bases not matched to a gene: 7. The DNA of the CDR3 is TGTGCCAGCAGCCCCCCCGGGAGGGGGTACGAGCAGTACTTC. Protein sequence: CASSPPGRGYEQYF.

Only a few counts were recorded for this clone. CDR3 residues: CASTQTGGTYEQYF. The CDR3 DNA is TGTGCCAGCACCCAAACTGGAGGAACCTACGAGCAGTACTTC. V usage is TRBV11-3 and J usage is TRBJ2-7; D is perhaps TRBD2 (5 bases). Germline V gene sequence: CDR1 SGHNT, CDR2 YENEEA. This CDR3 has 14 residues. V lost 7 bases and J 2 bases, leaving 15 bases between the germline ends.

A note on this clone: The junction and the germline gene differ at one end; a read error may be behind it. The gene calls are TRBV11-3 and TRBJ2-7, with D perhaps given as TRBD1 or TRBD2 (5 bases each). The CDR3 covers 14 residues. From germline, CDR1 is SGHNT and CDR2 YENEEA. The CDR3 here is CASSTWGISYEQYF. As DNA, the CDR3 is TGTGCCAGCAGCACCTGGGGGATCTCCTACGAGCAGTACTTT.

V usage is TRBV29-1 and J usage is TRBJ1-1, with a tentative D call TRBD1 (5 bases). Between the trimmed V and J ends, which lost 5 bases and 7 bases, there was a span of 14 bases. CDR1 and CDR2 from the germline V gene are SQVTM and ANQGSEA. The CDR3 is 12 amino acids. The CDR3 reads CSVFGGVNEAFF. DNA for the CDR3: TGCAGCGTTTTTGGGGGGGTCAATGAAGCTTTCTTT.

The chain is built from TRBV30 and TRBJ2-4, with 7 bases lining up with TRBD1. From germline, CDR1 is GTSNPN and CDR2 SVGIG (reference sequence). The CDR3 spans 14 residues. V dropped 0 bases and J dropped 4; count of bases not matched to a gene: 3. The DNA of the CDR3 is TGTGCCTGGAGTGTAACAGGGGCAAAAAACATTCAGTACTTC. Translation: CAWSVTGAKNIQYF.